This T cell receptor beta chain appears in the sequencing data of a study of tumor and adjacent non-tumor tissue in lung cancer. About the research overall: Patients comprised 12 adenocarcinoma, a couple of squamous cell carcinoma and 1 small cell lung cancer.

This clonotype was found many times. Its antigen is still unknown. Study results and limitations: Tumor TCR diversity, when higher, was linked to shorter survival.

RNA was extracted from bulk tissue without any cell sorting. Donors were chemotherapy-naive, newly diagnosed lung cancer surgical patients in China, August–late 2014. The library came from three nested PCR rounds adapted from ARM-PCR protocols. TCRdb passed the multiplex PCR reads through MiXCR, listing each CDR3 protein once. The profile shows 100,000 to 150,000 distinct CDR3 sequences, over 65% of them singletons. Germline values: CDR1 ENHRY, CDR2 SYGVKD. The V end lost 2 bases, the J end lost 8 bases, and 9 bases lay between the germline ends. The CDR3 spans 12 residues. Sample: lung tumor tissue. The origin of this receptor is a young man with non-small cell lung cancer. This chain connects TRBV10-3 to TRBJ1-2, with D possibly being TRBD1 (6 bases). The CDR3 nucleotides read TGTGCCATCAGTGAGACAGGGTCAGGCTACACCTTC. Translating it yields CAISETGSGYTF.